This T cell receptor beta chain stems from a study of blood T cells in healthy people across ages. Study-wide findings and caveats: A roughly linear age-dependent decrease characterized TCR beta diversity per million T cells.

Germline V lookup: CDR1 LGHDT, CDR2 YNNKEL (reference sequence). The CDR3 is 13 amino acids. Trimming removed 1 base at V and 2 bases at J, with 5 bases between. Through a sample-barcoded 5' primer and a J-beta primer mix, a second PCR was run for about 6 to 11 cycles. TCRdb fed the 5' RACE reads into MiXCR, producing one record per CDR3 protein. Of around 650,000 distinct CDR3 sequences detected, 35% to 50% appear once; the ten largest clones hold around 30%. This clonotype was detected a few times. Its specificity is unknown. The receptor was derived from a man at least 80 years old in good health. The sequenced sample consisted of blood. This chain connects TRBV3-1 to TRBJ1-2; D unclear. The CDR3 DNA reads TGTGCCAGCAGCCAAGCAGCGAACTATGGCTACACCTTC. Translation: CASSQAANYGYTF.